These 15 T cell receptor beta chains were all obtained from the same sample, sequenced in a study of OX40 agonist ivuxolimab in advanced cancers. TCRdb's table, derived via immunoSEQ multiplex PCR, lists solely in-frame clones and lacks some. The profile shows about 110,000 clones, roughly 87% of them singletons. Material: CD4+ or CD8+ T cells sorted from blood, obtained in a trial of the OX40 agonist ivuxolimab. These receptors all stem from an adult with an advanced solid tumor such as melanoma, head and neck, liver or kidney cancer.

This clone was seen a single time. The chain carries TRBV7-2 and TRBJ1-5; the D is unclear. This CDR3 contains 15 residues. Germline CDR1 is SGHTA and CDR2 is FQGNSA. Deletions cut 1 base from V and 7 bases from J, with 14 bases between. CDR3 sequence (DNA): TGTGCCAGCAGCTTAGGGTTAAAGGGCGGGCAGCCCCAGCATTTT. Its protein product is CASSLGLKGGQPQHF.

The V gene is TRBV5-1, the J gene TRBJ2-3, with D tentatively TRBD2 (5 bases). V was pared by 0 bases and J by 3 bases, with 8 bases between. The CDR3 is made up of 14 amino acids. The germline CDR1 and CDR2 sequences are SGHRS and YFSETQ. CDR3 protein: CASSLEGRTDTQYF. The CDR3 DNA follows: TGCGCCAGCAGCTTGGAAGGGAGAACAGATACGCAGTATTTT.

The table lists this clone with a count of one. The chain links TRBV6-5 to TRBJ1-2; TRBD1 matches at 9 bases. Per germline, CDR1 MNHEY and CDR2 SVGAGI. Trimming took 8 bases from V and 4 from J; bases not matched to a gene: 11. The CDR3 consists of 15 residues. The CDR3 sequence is CASLRGTGFRYGYTF. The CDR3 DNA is TGTGCCAGCCTTAGGGGGACAGGGTTTCGCTATGGCTACACCTTC.

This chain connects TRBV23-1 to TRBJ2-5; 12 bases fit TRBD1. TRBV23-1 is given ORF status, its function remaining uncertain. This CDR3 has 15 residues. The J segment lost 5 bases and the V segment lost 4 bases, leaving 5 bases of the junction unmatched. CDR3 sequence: CASSPGQGAWETQYF. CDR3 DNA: TGCGCCAGCAGTCCGGGACAGGGGGCATGGGAGACCCAGTACTTC.

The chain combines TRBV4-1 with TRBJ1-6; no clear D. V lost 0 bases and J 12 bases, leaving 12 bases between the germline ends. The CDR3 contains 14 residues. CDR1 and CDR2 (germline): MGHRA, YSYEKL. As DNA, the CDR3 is TGCGCCAGCAGCCAAGAAGCCACCGTGGGACCCCTCCACTTT. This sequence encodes CASSQEATVGPLHF.

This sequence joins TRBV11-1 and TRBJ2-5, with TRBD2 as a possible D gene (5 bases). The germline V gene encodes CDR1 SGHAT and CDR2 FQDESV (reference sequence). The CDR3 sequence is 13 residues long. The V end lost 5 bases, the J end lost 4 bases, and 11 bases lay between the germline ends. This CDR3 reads CASSPGAGETQYF. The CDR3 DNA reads TGTGCCAGCAGCCCCGGCGCGGGAGAGACCCAGTACTTC.

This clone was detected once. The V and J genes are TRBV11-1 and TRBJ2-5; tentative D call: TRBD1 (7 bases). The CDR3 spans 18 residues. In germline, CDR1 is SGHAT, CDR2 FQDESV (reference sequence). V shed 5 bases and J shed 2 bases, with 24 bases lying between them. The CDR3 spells CASSLHSPLTGTQETQYF. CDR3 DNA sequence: TGTGCCAGCAGCCTACATTCACCCCTGACAGGGACTCAAGAGACCCAGTACTTC.

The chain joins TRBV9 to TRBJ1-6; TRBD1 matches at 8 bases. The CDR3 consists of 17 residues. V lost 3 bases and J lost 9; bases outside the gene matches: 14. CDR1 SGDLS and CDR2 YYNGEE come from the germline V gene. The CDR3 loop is CASSGRTGSLETSPLHF. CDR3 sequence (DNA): TGTGCCAGCAGCGGCAGGACAGGGTCCCTCGAGACTTCACCCCTCCACTTT.

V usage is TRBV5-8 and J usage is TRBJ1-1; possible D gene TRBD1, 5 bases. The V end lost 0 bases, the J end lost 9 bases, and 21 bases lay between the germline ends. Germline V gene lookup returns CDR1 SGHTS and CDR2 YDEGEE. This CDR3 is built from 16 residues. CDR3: CASSLGRGESPDQAFF. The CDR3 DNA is TGTGCCAGCAGCTTGGGACGAGGGGAGTCTCCTGATCAAGCTTTCTTT.

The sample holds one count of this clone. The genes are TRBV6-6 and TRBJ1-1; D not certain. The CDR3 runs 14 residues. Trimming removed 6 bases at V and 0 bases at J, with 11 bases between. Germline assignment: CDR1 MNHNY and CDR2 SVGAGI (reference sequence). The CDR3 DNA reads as TGTGCCAGCAGGGAGGAAATTATGAACACTGAAGCTTTCTTT. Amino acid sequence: CASREEIMNTEAFF.

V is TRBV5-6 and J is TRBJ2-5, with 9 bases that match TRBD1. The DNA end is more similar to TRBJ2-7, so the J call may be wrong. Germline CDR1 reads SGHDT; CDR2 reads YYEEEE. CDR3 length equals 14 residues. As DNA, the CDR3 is TGTGCCAGCAGCTTGGTAGGGACAGGGCTCGAGCAGTACTTC. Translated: CASSLVGTGLEQYF.

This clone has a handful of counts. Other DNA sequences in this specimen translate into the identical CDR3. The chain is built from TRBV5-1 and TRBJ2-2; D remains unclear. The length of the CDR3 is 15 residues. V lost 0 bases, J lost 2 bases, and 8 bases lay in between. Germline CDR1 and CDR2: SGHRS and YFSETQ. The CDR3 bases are TGCGCCAGCAGCTTGGAAGGGCGAAACACCGGGGAGCTGTTTTTT. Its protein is CASSLEGRNTGELFF.

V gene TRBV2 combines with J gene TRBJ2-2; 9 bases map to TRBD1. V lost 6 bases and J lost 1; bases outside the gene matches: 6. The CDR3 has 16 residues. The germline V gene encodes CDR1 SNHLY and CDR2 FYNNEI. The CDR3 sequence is CASSDYRGRNTGELFF. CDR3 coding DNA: TGTGCCAGCAGCGATTACAGGGGGCGGAACACCGGGGAGCTGTTTTTT. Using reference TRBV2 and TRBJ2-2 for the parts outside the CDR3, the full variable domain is EPEVTQTPSHQVTQMGQEVILRCVPISNHLYFYWYRQILGQKVEFLVSFYNNEISEKSEIFDDQFSVERPDGSNFTLKIRSTKLEDSAMYFCASSDYRGRNTGELFFGEGSRLTVL.

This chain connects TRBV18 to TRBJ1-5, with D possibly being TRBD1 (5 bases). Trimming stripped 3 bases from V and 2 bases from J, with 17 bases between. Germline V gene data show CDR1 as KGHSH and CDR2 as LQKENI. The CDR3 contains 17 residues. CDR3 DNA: TGTGCCAGCTCACCGAGCCCAGGGTATTTAGGCAATCAGCCCCAGCATTTT. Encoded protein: CASSPSPGYLGNQPQHF.

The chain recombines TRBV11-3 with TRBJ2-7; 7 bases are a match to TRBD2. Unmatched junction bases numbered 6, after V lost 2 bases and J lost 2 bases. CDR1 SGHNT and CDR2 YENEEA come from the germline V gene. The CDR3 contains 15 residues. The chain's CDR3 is CASSLRPGGPYEQYF. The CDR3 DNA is TGTGCCAGCAGCTTACGCCCGGGGGGACCCTACGAGCAGTACTTC. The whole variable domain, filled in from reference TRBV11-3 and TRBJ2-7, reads EAGVVQSPRYKIIEKKQPVAFWCNPISGHNTLYWYLQNLGQGPELLIRYENEEAVDDSQLPKDRFSAERLKGVDSTLKIQPAELGDSAVYLCASSLRPGGPYEQYFGPGTRLTVT.